The 9 T cell receptor beta chains listed next were all sequenced from one sample in a study of blood T cells in healthy people across ages. A J-beta primer mix and a sample-barcoded 5' primer were used in a second PCR of roughly 6 to 11 cycles. TCRdb reanalysed the 5' RACE reads using MiXCR and keeps one entry per CDR3 protein. The repertoire holds more than 800,000 distinct CDR3 sequences, with 25% to 30% as singletons. The specimen was blood. The receptors here all came from a woman older than 75 in good health.

This clonotype has a handful of counts. The CDR3 region has the DNA TGTGCCAGCAGCCAAGGGGGACTGAACTCTGGAAACACCATATATTTT. Translating gives CASSQGGLNSGNTIYF. The chain links TRBV14 to TRBJ1-3; possibly TRBD1 for D (5 bases). Germline V lookup: CDR1 SGHDN, CDR2 FVKESK. CDR3 length equals 16 residues. Trimming removed 1 base at V and 0 bases at J, with 10 bases between.

This clonotype was detected many times. This chain joins TRBV7-9 and TRBJ2-1; D may be TRBD2 (6 bases). V gave up 5 bases and J gave up 3 bases, with 17 bases separating them. This CDR3 comprises 16 residues. Germline CDR1 SEHNR, CDR2 FQNEAQ (reference sequence). CDR3 in amino acids: CASSPQEGLLYNEQFF. The CDR3 DNA reads as TGTGCCAGCAGCCCCCAAGAGGGACTCCTCTACAATGAGCAGTTCTTC.

The chain combines TRBV7-2 with TRBJ2-3; 7 bases match TRBD1. The CDR3 loop spans 16 amino acids. The germline CDR1 and CDR2 sequences are SGHTA and FQGNSA. V was clipped by 1 base and J by 6 bases; unmatched bases: 10. This CDR3 reads CASSLVKDRHRDTQYF. CDR3 bases: TGTGCCAGCAGCTTAGTCAAGGACAGGCATAGGGATACGCAGTATTTT. The whole variable domain, remainder taken from reference TRBV7-2 and TRBJ2-3, is GAGVSQSPSNKVTEKGKDVELRCDPISGHTALYWYRQSLGQGLEFLIYFQGNSAPDKSGLPSDRFSAERTGGSVSTLTIQRTQQEDSAVYLCASSLVKDRHRDTQYFGPGTRLTVL.

This clonotype was counted between two and nine times. The chain employs TRBV4-1 and TRBJ2-1; 7 bases fit TRBD1. Germline trimming cut 3 bases from V and 2 bases from J; bases unmatched to any gene: 7. The CDR3 runs 16 residues. Germline V lookup: CDR1 MGHRA, CDR2 YSYEKL. The CDR3 DNA follows: TGCGCCAGCAGCCATACGTCGGGACAGACCTACAATGAGCAGTTCTTC. Its protein is CASSHTSGQTYNEQFF.

This clonotype was seen at least ten times. Sequence at one end of the junction differs from germline and may be a read error. The chain joins TRBV12-3 or TRBV12-4 to TRBJ2-1; D possibly corresponds to TRBD2 (6 bases). This CDR3 has 15 residues. The CDR3 nucleotides read TGTGCCAGCAGTCGACGCCGGGACTCCGACAATGAGCAGTTCTTC. Its translation is CASSRRRDSDNEQFF.

This chain connects TRBV5-6 to TRBJ2-7; 9 nucleotides line up with TRBD2. The CDR3 has 15 residues. The V segment lost 4 bases and the J segment 1 base; nucleotides outside the gene matches: 6. Germline assignment: CDR1 SGHDT and CDR2 YYEEEE. CDR3 DNA sequence: TGTGCCAGCAGCGGTATGCGGGAGGGATCCTACGAGCAGTACTTC. Translation: CASSGMREGSYEQYF.

The J gene is TRBJ1-6, the V gene TRBV6-5; 8 bases are shared with TRBD1. The germline gives CDR1 MNHEY, CDR2 SVGAGI. Trimming removed 5 bases from V and 11 bases from J; junction bases left unmatched: 5. The CDR3 runs 13 residues. CDR3 coding DNA: TGTGCCAGCAGTGACAGGGGAGTGGCACCCCTCCACTTT. It yields the protein CASSDRGVAPLHF.

The chain carries TRBV20-1 and TRBJ2-3; D ambiguous. This CDR3 has 13 residues. Trimming took off 6 bases at V and 5 bases at J, with 15 bases between the two ends. Germline assignment: CDR1 DFQATT and CDR2 SNEGSKA (reference sequence). The CDR3 sequence: CSAPPAPLDTQYF. The CDR3 DNA sequence: TGCAGTGCCCCCCCGGCTCCCCTAGATACGCAGTATTTT.

Ten or more counts support this clonotype. V and J are TRBV5-1 and TRBJ2-5; 10 positions match TRBD2. The CDR3 runs to 14 residues. Per germline, CDR1 SGHRS and CDR2 YFSETQ. J lost 4 bases, V lost 4 bases, and 4 bases had no gene match. In nucleotides, the CDR3 is TGCGCCAGCAGCCTTAGCGGGGGGATAGAGACCCAGTACTTC. Translating gives CASSLSGGIETQYF.